These 27 T cell receptor beta chains were all obtained from the same sample, sequenced in a study of Tregs in tolerant kidney transplant recipients. The data were produced by immunoSEQ multiplex PCR, yet TCRdb's version contains in-frame clones alone and is incomplete. Of tens of thousands of clones detected, roughly nine tenths appear once; the ten largest clones hold about 0.71%. Sequencing used Tregs from blood. The receptors were gathered from a human donor in good health.

The chain carries TRBV29-1 and TRBJ1-2; D is unresolved. The CDR3 spans 8 residues. Trimming stripped 7 bases from V and 7 bases from J, with 4 bases between. Germline V lookup: CDR1 SQVTM, CDR2 ANQGSEA. CDR3 in amino acids: CSDSGYTF. CDR3 DNA: TGCAGCGACAGTGGCTACACCTTC.

The V and J genes are TRBV7-9 and TRBJ2-1, with D maybe TRBD1 (5 bases). The CDR3 has 13 residues. CDR1 is SEHNR and CDR2 is FQNEAQ in the germline V gene (reference sequence). V lost 10 bases to trimming and J lost 0 bases, with 10 bases between them. The CDR3 spells CAILRDSYNEQFF. As DNA, the CDR3 is TGTGCCATCCTCAGGGACTCCTACAATGAGCAGTTCTTC.

This clone occurred once. The chain links TRBV4-1 to TRBJ2-7, with 7 bases fitting TRBD1. CDR1 is MGHRA and CDR2 is YSYEKL in the germline V gene. After removal of 2 bases from V and 7 bases from J, the junction contained 8 bases not matched to a gene. The CDR3 sequence is 14 residues long. CDR3 in amino acids: CASSQPILGQEQYF. The CDR3 DNA reads as TGCGCCAGCAGCCAACCAATCCTGGGACAGGAGCAGTACTTC.

V gene TRBV19 combines with J gene TRBJ1-1; D is unresolved. Germline CDR1 is LNHDA and CDR2 is SQIVND (reference sequence). The CDR3 sequence is 13 residues long. Trimming pared 4 bases from V and 5 bases from J, leaving 11 bases between. CDR3 nucleotides: TGTGCCAGTAGTACCGAAACGAGGACTGAAGCTTTCTTT. It codes for CASSTETRTEAFF.

This chain joins TRBV11-3 and TRBJ2-1; D gene uncertain. Germline assignment: CDR1 SGHNT and CDR2 YENEEA. Trimming removed 5 bases from V and 4 bases from J, with 6 bases in between. The CDR3 runs to 12 residues. The CDR3 DNA reads as TGTGCCAGCAGCCCCCGGTACAATGAGCAGTTCTTC. This encodes CASSPRYNEQFF.

V and J are TRBV12-5 and TRBJ1-5, with a weak D call TRBD1 (6 bases). Trimming pared 1 base from V and 6 bases from J, leaving 10 bases between. The germline CDR1 and CDR2 sequences are LGHNT and FRNRAP. The CDR3 is 14 amino acids. This chain's CDR3 is CASGLGQGSQPQHF. The DNA for the CDR3 is TGTGCTAGTGGTTTGGGGCAGGGGTCTCAGCCCCAGCATTTT.

J is TRBJ1-2 and V is TRBV6-5, with TRBD1 as a possible D gene (6 bases). The CDR3 has 13 residues. Trimming removed 9 bases from V and 4 bases from J, with 15 bases in between. Germline V gene data show CDR1 as MNHEY and CDR2 as SVGAGI. The CDR3 nucleotides read TGTGCCAGTACACCTGGGGGCGTCTATGGCTACACCTTC. It encodes CASTPGGVYGYTF.

The V and J genes are TRBV18 and TRBJ2-7, with no clear D. The CDR3 extends over 14 amino acids. The germline gives CDR1 KGHSH, CDR2 LQKENI. Between the trimmed V and J ends, which lost 3 bases and 3 bases, there was a span of 12 bases. The CDR3 reads CASSPSSPSYEQYF. The CDR3 region has the DNA TGTGCCAGCTCACCCTCGAGCCCCAGCTACGAGCAGTACTTC.

The chain is built from TRBV6-1 and TRBJ1-5; D unresolved. V lost 5 bases and J 1 base, leaving 12 bases between the germline ends. The CDR3 spans 15 residues. The germline gives CDR1 MNHNS, CDR2 SASEGT. The CDR3 DNA sequence: TGTGCCAGCAGTCCGGGCCCGGGAAGCAATCAGCCCCAGCATTTT. It encodes CASSPGPGSNQPQHF.

The V gene is TRBV7-2, the J gene TRBJ2-2; no clear D. V lost 2 bases and J 3 bases, leaving 13 bases between the germline ends. This CDR3 has 16 residues. CDR1 is SGHTA and CDR2 is FQGNSA in the germline V gene. CDR3 residues: CASSLSRRAYTGELFF. CDR3 coding DNA: TGTGCCAGCAGCTTATCCCGACGCGCCTACACCGGGGAGCTGTTTTTT.

The chain links TRBV25-1 to TRBJ2-2; D could derive from TRBD1 or TRBD2 (5 bases each). Germline V gene data show CDR1 as MGHDK and CDR2 as SYGVNS. The CDR3 loop spans 15 amino acids. Trimming pared 5 bases from V and 4 bases from J, leaving 14 bases between. In nucleotides, the CDR3 is TGTGCCAGCAGTTTTGGGGGTGTGGGCACCGGGGAGCTGTTTTTT. This codes for CASSFGGVGTGELFF.

CDR3 protein: CASGGGGLPSTDTQYF. The CDR3 DNA reads TGTGCTAGTGGAGGCGGGGGACTACCTAGCACAGATACGCAGTATTTT. The chain uses TRBV12-5 and TRBJ2-3, with 7 bases matching TRBD2. V gave up 6 bases and J gave up 0 bases; unmatched junction bases: 9. The CDR3 consists of 16 residues. Looked up from germline, CDR1 is LGHNT and CDR2 is FRNRAP.

The sample holds one count of this clone. The gene calls are TRBV19 and TRBJ1-5; 7 nucleotides align to TRBD1. Germline CDR1 and CDR2: LNHDA and SQIVND (reference sequence). CDR3 length: 16 residues. J gave up 2 bases and V 9 bases, and 13 bases lay outside the gene matches. CDR3 residues: CASGPRPGQGNQPQHF. CDR3 in DNA: TGTGCCAGCGGACCCAGACCCGGACAGGGCAATCAGCCCCAGCATTTT. The full variable domain, rest sourced from reference TRBV19 and TRBJ1-5, is DGGITQSPKYLFRKEGQNVTLSCEQNLNHDAMYWYRQDPGQGLRLIYYSQIVNDFQKGDIAEGYSVSREKKESFPLTVTSAQKNPTAFYLCASGPRPGQGNQPQHFGDGTRLSIL.

This chain uses TRBV7-9 with TRBJ1-2; perhaps TRBD1 as D (5 bases). This CDR3 is built from 15 residues. The germline CDR1 and CDR2 sequences are SEHNR and FQNEAQ (reference sequence). V was clipped by 3 bases and J by 5 bases, with 16 bases between them. DNA of the CDR3: TGTGCCAGCAGCTTGGGACGGGGGGATCAGTATGGCTACACCTTC. Protein sequence: CASSLGRGDQYGYTF.

The chain joins TRBV7-9 to TRBJ2-1; unclear D gene. The V end was cut by 5 bases, the J end by 0 bases, with 8 bases between. The germline CDR1 and CDR2 sequences are SEHNR and FQNEAQ (reference sequence). The CDR3 spans 14 residues. DNA for the CDR3: TGTGCCAGCAGCCGGTCCAGCTCCTACAATGAGCAGTTCTTC. Residues: CASSRSSSYNEQFF.

The chain employs TRBV7-9 and TRBJ2-3, with D unclear. Germline CDR1 reads SEHNR; CDR2 reads FQNEAQ (reference sequence). This CDR3 has 13 amino acids. V lost 1 base to trimming and J lost 0 bases, with 2 bases between them. CDR3 DNA: TGTGCCAGCAGCTTAGGGAGCACAGATACGCAGTATTTT. Protein: CASSLGSTDTQYF.

About this clone itself: This sample also contains other DNA sequences that code for the same CDR3. This chain joins TRBV5-1 and TRBJ2-7; TRBD1 matches 12 bases. The CDR3 length is 14 residues. Germline values: CDR1 SGHRS, CDR2 YFSETQ. Losses at the gene ends were 4 bases for V and 4 bases for J; bases not matched to a gene: 3. The CDR3 nucleotides read TGCGCCAGCAGCCTGGGACAGGGGGCGTACGAGCAGTACTTC. Translated, it gives CASSLGQGAYEQYF.

The rearrangement joins TRBV9 to TRBJ1-2; a possible D gene is TRBD1 (6 bases). The CDR3 consists of 13 residues. Germline CDR1 reads SGDLS; CDR2 reads YYNGEE. The V end was cut by 3 bases, the J end by 4 bases, with 10 bases between. The CDR3 DNA reads TGTGCCAGCAGCGCAACAGGGCCCTATGGCTACACCTTC. It codes for CASSATGPYGYTF. The entire variable domain, with the rest obtained from reference TRBV9 and TRBJ1-2, is as follows: DSGVTQTPKHLITATGQRVTLRCSPRSGDLSVYWYQQSLDQGLQFLIQYYNGEERAKGNILERFSAQQFPDLHSELNLSSLELGDSALYFCASSATGPYGYTFGSGTRLTVV.

The chain carries TRBV28 and TRBJ1-2; 11 bases are shared with TRBD1. This CDR3 is 17 amino acids long. The germline V gene encodes CDR1 MDHEN and CDR2 SYDVKM. V dropped 6 bases and J dropped 5; count of bases not matched to a gene: 14. DNA for the CDR3: TGTGCCAGCAGCCCCCCCATTGGGACAGGGGGTGGGTATGGCTACACCTTC. Translation gives CASSPPIGTGGGYGYTF.

The chain has TRBV4-1 and TRBJ1-3; D unclear. The CDR3 length is 16 residues. V dropped 4 bases and J dropped 3 bases, with 16 bases sitting between them. The germline V gene encodes CDR1 MGHRA and CDR2 YSYEKL. The CDR3 region is CASSLQRGPGGNTIYF. The CDR3 DNA follows: TGCGCCAGCAGCCTCCAAAGAGGCCCGGGTGGAAACACCATATATTTT.

Here the CDR3 DNA reads TGTGCCAGCAGCTTCCGAGCGGGGGGGCCGGATGAGCAGTTCTTC. Translated, it gives CASSFRAGGPDEQFF. The chain has TRBV7-3 and TRBJ2-1, with 10 bases matching TRBD2. This CDR3 comprises 15 residues. Germline V gives CDR1 SGHTA, CDR2 FQGTGA. The V segment lost 3 bases and the J segment 8 bases; nucleotides outside the gene matches: 7.

The rearrangement links TRBV7-9 to TRBJ1-1, with D perhaps TRBD1 (6 bases). V was shortened by 5 bases and J by 3 bases, with 22 bases between the two germline ends. The CDR3 length is 17 residues. Germline V gene lookup returns CDR1 SEHNR and CDR2 FQNEAQ (reference sequence). The CDR3 region is CASSPRKGEFFHTEAFF. For the CDR3, the DNA is TGTGCCAGCAGCCCGCGGAAGGGGGAGTTTTTCCACACTGAAGCTTTCTTT.

The genes are TRBV10-3 and TRBJ1-1; TRBD1 matches at 8 bases. The V and J ends lost 3 bases and 7 bases, in that order; junction bases with no gene match: 4. This CDR3 has 13 amino acids. Germline V gene sequence: CDR1 ENHRY, CDR2 SYGVKD. The CDR3 sequence: CAISETGQDEAFF. CDR3 DNA: TGTGCCATCAGTGAAACGGGACAGGATGAAGCTTTCTTT.

This clone is medium-sized in the sample. The rearrangement links TRBV29-1 to TRBJ1-4, with D unclear. V lost 6 bases and J lost 7, with 9 bases in between. CDR3 length: 11 residues. Germline CDR1 and CDR2: SQVTM and ANQGSEA. CDR3 DNA: TGCAGCGTGGAAAGCGGTGAAAAACTGTTTTTT. Translating it yields CSVESGEKLFF.

This clone was seen only once. The chain carries TRBV11-2 and TRBJ2-7; D unresolved. Trimming removed 5 bases from V and 2 bases from J, with 7 bases in between. The V gene's germline CDR1 is SGHAT and CDR2 FQNNGV. The CDR3 runs to 12 residues. The CDR3 DNA follows: TGTGCCAGCAGCCTAGTGACCTACGAGCAGTACTTC. Protein product: CASSLVTYEQYF. The complete variable domain, with remaining parts taken from reference TRBV11-2 and TRBJ2-7, reads EAGVAQSPRYKIIEKRQSVAFWCNPISGHATLYWYQQILGQGPKLLIQFQNNGVVDDSQLPKDRFSAERLKGVDSTLKIQPAKLEDSAVYLCASSLVTYEQYFGPGTRLTVT.

The CDR3, as DNA: TGCGCCAGCAGCTTGGCCCCCTCGCAAGGGTACGAGCAGTACTTC. This gives the protein CASSLAPSQGYEQYF. The rearrangement links TRBV5-1 to TRBJ2-7; no clear D. The V and J ends lost 0 bases and 4 bases respectively, with 14 bases between them. Germline-derived CDR1 and CDR2 are SGHRS and YFSETQ. The CDR3 contains 15 residues.

The J gene is TRBJ2-3, the V gene TRBV18, with unresolved D. Germline loops: CDR1 KGHSH, CDR2 LQKENI. This CDR3 contains 16 residues. Trimming removed 2 bases from V and 2 bases from J, with 14 bases in between. The CDR3 DNA reads TGTGCCAGCTCACCAGTCATAGCCTCGGACACAGATACGCAGTATTTT. It encodes CASSPVIASDTDTQYF.